This paragraph covers one TCR beta chain sequence. This entry belongs to a study of blood T cell repertoires in COVID-19. The method was immunoSEQ multiplex PCR; TCRdb's version includes in-frame clones alone and lacks a portion of them. Of some 150,000 clones in the sample, around 90% were seen once. In germline, CDR1 is MNHEY, CDR2 SVGAGI. This CDR3 has 14 amino acids. V shed 6 bases and J shed 7 bases, with 13 bases lying between them. This clonotype originated in a woman aged 60-70 years with active or convalescent COVID-19. Sample: peripheral blood. The rearrangement links TRBV6-5 to TRBJ1-6, with a tentative D call TRBD1 (5 bases). This CDR3 reads CASRTTALNSPLHF. In nucleotides, the CDR3 is TGTGCCAGCAGAACGACAGCGTTGAATTCACCCCTCCACTTT.